This record concerns one T cell receptor beta chain sequence. These data originate in a study of T cell changes during pregnancy in multiple sclerosis. Libraries were prepared by immunoSEQ multiplex PCR; TCRdb keeps only in-frame clonotypes and omits some of them. The table lists about 46,000 clones, nearly 95% of them singletons. Per the germline V gene, CDR1 is ENHRY and CDR2 is SYGVKD. V dropped 6 bases and J dropped 7 bases, with 19 bases sitting between them. This CDR3 contains 14 residues. The sequence was obtained from a female donor with multiple sclerosis, enrolled in a pregnancy study. The sample in question was peripheral blood, obtained in the third trimester of pregnancy. The genes are TRBV10-3 and TRBJ2-7, with D possibly matching TRBD1 (5 bases). The CDR3 DNA follows: TGTGCCATCAGCGGAACTCTAGGGGTGAGTGAGCAGTACTTC. Its translation: CAISGTLGVSEQYF.